These 2 T cell receptor beta chains share one sample of origin, sequenced in a study of T-cell reconstitution after alpha-beta-depleted transplantation in children. TCRbeta library construction was performed incorporating unique molecular identifiers. TCRdb passed the PCR reads through MiXCR, listing each CDR3 protein once. The sample shows over 150,000 distinct CDR3 sequences, 6.3% of them seen only once. Sequencing was performed on PBMCs, taken before TCRalphabeta/CD19-depleted stem cell transplant. The receptors come from a girl under two years old with combined immunodeficiency, due to receive a stem cell transplant.

There are many counts of this clonotype. This sequence joins TRBV11-2 and TRBJ2-7, with 14 nucleotides matching TRBD2. Germline values: CDR1 SGHAT, CDR2 FQNNGV. Trimming at V came to 3 bases and at J to 9 bases, leaving 10 bases not matched to a gene. This CDR3 contains 16 residues. Here the CDR3 DNA reads TGTGCCAGCAGCTTTATTTGGACTAGCGGGGGGAGTGGGCAGTACTTC. This codes for CASSFIWTSGGSGQYF.

This clonotype was seen ten or more times. V usage is TRBV12-3 or TRBV12-4 and J usage is TRBJ1-2; D unresolved. Trimming shortened V by 1 base and J by 4 bases, and 4 bases separated the two germline ends. The CDR3 runs to 12 residues. The CDR3 reads CASSLDPYGYTF. The DNA for the CDR3 is TGTGCCAGCAGTTTAGACCCCTATGGCTACACCTTC.